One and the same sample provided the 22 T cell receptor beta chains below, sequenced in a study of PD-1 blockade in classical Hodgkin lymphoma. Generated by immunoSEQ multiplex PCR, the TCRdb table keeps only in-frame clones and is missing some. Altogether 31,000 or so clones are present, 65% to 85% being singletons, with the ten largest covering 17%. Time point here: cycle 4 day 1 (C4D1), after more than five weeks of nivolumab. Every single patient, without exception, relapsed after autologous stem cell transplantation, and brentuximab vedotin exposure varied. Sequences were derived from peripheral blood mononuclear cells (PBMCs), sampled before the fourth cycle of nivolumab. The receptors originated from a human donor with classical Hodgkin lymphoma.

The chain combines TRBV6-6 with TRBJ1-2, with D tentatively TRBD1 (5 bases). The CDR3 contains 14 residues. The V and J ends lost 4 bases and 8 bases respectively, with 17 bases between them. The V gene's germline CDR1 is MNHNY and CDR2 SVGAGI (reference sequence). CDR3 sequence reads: CASSLSTQGEGYTF. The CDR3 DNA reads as TGTGCCAGCAGTTTGTCGACTCAAGGGGAAGGCTACACCTTC.

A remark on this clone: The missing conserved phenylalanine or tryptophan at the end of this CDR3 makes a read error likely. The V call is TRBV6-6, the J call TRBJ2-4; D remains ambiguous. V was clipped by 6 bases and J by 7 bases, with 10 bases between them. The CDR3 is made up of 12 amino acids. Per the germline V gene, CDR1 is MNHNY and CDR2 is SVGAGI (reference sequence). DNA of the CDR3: TGTGCCAGCAGCCGCCCCCGGAACATTCAGTACCTC. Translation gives CASSRPRNIQYL.

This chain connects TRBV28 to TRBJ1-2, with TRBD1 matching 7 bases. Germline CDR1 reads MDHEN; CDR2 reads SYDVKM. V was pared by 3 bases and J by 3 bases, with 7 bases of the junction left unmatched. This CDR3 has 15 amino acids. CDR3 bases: TGTGCCAGCAGTTTGGTGGGACAGCAAGACTATGGCTACACCTTC. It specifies CASSLVGQQDYGYTF.

This CDR3 reads CASSLAGSLNTEAFF. In nucleotides, the CDR3 is TGCGCCAGCAGCTTGGCCGGAAGCTTGAACACTGAAGCTTTCTTT. The chain couples TRBV5-1 to TRBJ1-1; D unclear. Trimming took off 0 bases at V and 0 bases at J, with 9 bases between the two ends. CDR1 is SGHRS, CDR2 YFSETQ, per germline. The CDR3 has 15 residues.

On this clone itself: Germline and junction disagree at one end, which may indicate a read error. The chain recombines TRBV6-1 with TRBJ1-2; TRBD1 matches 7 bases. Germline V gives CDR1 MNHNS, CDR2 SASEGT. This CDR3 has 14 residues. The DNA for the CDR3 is TGTGCCAGCAGTGAGGGGACAGCTAAGTATGGCTACACCTTC. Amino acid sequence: CASSEGTAKYGYTF.

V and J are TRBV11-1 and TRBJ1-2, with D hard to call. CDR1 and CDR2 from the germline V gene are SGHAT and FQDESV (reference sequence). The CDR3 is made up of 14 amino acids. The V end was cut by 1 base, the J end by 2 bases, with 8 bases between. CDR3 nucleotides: TGTGCCAGCAGCTTAGTCTTGGAAAACTATGGCTACACCTTC. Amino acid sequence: CASSLVLENYGYTF. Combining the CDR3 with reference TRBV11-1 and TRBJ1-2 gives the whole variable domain EAEVAQSPRYKITEKSQAVAFWCDPISGHATLYWYRQILGQGPELLVQFQDESVVDDSQLPKDRFSAERLKGVDSTLKIQPAELGDSAMYLCASSLVLENYGYTFGSGTRLTVV.

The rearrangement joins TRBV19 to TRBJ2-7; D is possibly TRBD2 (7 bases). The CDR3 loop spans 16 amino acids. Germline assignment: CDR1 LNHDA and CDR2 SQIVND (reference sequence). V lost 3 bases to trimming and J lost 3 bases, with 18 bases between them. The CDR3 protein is CASSIPRGAGIYEQYF. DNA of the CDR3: TGTGCCAGTAGTATCCCCCGGGGGGCGGGGATCTACGAGCAGTACTTC.

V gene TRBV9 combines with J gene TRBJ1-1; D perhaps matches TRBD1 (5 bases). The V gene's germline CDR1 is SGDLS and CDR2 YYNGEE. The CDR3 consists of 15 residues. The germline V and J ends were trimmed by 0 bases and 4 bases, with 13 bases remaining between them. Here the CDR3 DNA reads TGTGCCAGCAGCGTAGGGGCAGGGTGGACCACTGAAGCTTTCTTT. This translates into CASSVGAGWTTEAFF.

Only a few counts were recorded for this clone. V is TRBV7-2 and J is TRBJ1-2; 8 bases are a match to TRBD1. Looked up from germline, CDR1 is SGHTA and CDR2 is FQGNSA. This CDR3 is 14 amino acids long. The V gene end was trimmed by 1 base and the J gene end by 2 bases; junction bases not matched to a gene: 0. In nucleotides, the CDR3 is TGTGCCAGCAGCTTAGGGACAGGGAACTATGGCTACACCTTC. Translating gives CASSLGTGNYGYTF. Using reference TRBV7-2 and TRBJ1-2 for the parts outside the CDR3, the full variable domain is GAGVSQSPSNKVTEKGKDVELRCDPISGHTALYWYRQSLGQGLEFLIYFQGNSAPDKSGLPSDRFSAERTGGSVSTLTIQRTQQEDSAVYLCASSLGTGNYGYTFGSGTRLTVV.

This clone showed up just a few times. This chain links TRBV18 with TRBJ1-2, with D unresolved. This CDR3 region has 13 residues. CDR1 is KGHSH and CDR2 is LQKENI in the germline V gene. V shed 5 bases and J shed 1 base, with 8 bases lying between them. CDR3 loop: CASSEGSNYGYTF. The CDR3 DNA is TGTGCCAGCTCAGAGGGCAGTAACTATGGCTACACCTTC.

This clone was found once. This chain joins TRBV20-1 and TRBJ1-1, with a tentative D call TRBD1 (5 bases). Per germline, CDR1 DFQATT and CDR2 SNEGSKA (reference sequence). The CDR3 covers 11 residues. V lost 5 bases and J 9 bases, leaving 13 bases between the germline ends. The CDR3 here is CSAETGLKAFF. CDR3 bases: TGCAGTGCTGAAACAGGCCTCAAAGCTTTCTTT.

The CDR3 reads CASSFPGQVPYGYTF. Written as DNA, the CDR3 is TGTGCCAGCAGTTTTCCCGGACAGGTCCCCTATGGCTACACCTTC. The rearrangement joins TRBV28 to TRBJ1-2; 7 nucleotides agree with TRBD1. The ends lost 3 bases at V and 4 bases at J; junction bases unmatched: 8. The CDR3 length is 15 residues. Germline CDR1 is MDHEN and CDR2 is SYDVKM.

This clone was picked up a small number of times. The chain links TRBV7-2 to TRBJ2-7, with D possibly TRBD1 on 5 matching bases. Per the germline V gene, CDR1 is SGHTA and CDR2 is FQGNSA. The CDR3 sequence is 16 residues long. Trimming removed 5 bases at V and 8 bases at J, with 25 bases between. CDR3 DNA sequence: TGTGCCAGCAGCCCGGGCGAAGGGGTTTTTGTTAGGAAGCAGTACTTC. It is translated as CASSPGEGVFVRKQYF. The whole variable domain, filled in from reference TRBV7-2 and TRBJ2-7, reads GAGVSQSPSNKVTEKGKDVELRCDPISGHTALYWYRQSLGQGLEFLIYFQGNSAPDKSGLPSDRFSAERTGGSVSTLTIQRTQQEDSAVYLCASSPGEGVFVRKQYFGPGTRLTVT.

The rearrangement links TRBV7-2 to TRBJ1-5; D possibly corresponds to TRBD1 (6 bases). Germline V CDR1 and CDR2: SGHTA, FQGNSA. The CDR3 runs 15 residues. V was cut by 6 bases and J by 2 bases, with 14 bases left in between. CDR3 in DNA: TGTGCCAGCAGGGAGGGGGGAGATGGCAATCAGCCCCAGCATTTT. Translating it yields CASREGGDGNQPQHF.

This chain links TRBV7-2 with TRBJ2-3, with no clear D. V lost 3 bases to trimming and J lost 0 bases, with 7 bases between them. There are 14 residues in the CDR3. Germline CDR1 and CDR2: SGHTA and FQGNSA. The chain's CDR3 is CASSLFPSTDTQYF. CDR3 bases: TGTGCCAGCAGCTTGTTCCCTAGCACAGATACGCAGTATTTT.

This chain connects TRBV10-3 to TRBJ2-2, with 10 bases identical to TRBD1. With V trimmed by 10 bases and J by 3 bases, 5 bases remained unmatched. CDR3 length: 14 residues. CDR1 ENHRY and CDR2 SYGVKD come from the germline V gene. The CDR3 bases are TGTGCCAGCTCCGGGACAGGGGACACCGGGGAGCTGTTTTTT. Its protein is CASSGTGDTGELFF.

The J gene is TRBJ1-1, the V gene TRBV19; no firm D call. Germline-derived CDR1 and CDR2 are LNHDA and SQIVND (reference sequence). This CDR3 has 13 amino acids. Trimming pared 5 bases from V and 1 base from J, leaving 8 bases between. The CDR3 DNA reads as TGTGCCAGTAGTTCTGGGCCGAACACTGAAGCTTTCTTT. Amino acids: CASSSGPNTEAFF.

This chain's CDR3 is CASSPGGDRGRVNTGELFF. The DNA of the CDR3 is TGTGCCAGCAGCCCAGGGGGGGACAGGGGCCGGGTGAACACCGGGGAGCTGTTTTTT. V is TRBV11-2 and J is TRBJ2-2; the match to TRBD1 covers 10 bases. CDR1 and CDR2 (germline): SGHAT, FQNNGV. CDR3 length: 19 amino acids. Trimming took 5 bases from V and 1 from J; bases not matched to a gene: 13.

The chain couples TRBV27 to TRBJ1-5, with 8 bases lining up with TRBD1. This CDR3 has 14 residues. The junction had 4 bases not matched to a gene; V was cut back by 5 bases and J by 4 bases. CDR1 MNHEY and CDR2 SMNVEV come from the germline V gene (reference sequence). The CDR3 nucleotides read TGTGCCAGCAGTCTGAGACAGGGGAATCAGCCCCAGCATTTT. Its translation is CASSLRQGNQPQHF.

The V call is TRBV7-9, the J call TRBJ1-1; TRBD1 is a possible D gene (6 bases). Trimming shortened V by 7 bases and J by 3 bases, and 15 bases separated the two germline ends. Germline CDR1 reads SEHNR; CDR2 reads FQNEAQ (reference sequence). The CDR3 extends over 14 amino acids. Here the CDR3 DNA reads TGTGCCAGCACCCTCAGGGGCGCGGACACTGAAGCTTTCTTT. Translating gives CASTLRGADTEAFF.

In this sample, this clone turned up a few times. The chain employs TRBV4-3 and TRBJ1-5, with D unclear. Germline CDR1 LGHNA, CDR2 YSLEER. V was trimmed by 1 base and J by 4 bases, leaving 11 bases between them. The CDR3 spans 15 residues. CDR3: CASSQVRRMNQPQHF. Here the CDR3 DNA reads TGCGCCAGCAGCCAAGTTAGGAGGATGAATCAGCCCCAGCATTTT.

Written as DNA, the CDR3 is TGTGCCAGCAGCCAACCCACTAGCGGGGGGGGCCTCCCGGTGCAGTATTTT. Its translation: CASSQPTSGGGLPVQYF. This chain connects TRBV4-2 to TRBJ2-3, with 13 bases matching TRBD2. V was pared by 2 bases and J by 11 bases, with 13 bases of the junction left unmatched. CDR1 and CDR2 (germline): LGHNA, YNFKEQ. CDR3 length: 17 amino acids.